This entry describes one TCR beta chain. Its antigen remains unidentified. This sample stems from a study of cytomegalovirus exposure and HLA in healthy donors. Whole-study context: Across about 400 genotyped donors, roughly 80% landed in the Caucasian-associated ancestry cluster.

V lost 2 bases to trimming and J lost 5 bases, with 14 bases between them. The CDR3 has 14 residues. The V gene's germline CDR1 is SGHRS and CDR2 YFSETQ. PCR was performed using 60 Vbeta and 13 Jbeta primers. Libraries were prepared by immunoSEQ multiplex PCR; TCRdb keeps only in-frame clonotypes and omits some of them. The repertoire table contains over 55,000 clones. Study outcomes and limitations: As a later analysis revealed, the rate of TCR association differed by HLA locus, with DRB1 most and HLA-C fewest. It was shown in a later analysis that HLA-associated TCR beta chains were more clonally expanded than other, equally common chains.

This receptor was identified in a male donor in good health and CMV-seronegative. The sequencing input was PBMCs. The chain recombines TRBV5-1 with TRBJ2-7; D perhaps matches TRBD1 (6 bases). This CDR3 is CASSLSGARDEQYF. CDR3 nucleotides: TGCGCCAGCAGCTTATCAGGGGCTCGGGACGAGCAGTACTTC.